The 30 T cell receptor beta chains in this list originate from one sample, sequenced in a study of cytomegalovirus exposure and HLA in healthy donors. PCR employed 60 Vbeta and 13 Jbeta primers. Repertoires were generated with immunoSEQ multiplex PCR, while TCRdb's copy carries only in-frame clones and drops some. The sample lists roughly 150,000 clones, more than 75% occurring once. Specimen: PBMCs. Receptor source: a woman aged 18-35 years in good health and CMV-seronegative.

The V call is TRBV5-5, the J call TRBJ1-5; D is possibly TRBD1 (6 bases). The CDR3 covers 16 residues. Germline values: CDR1 SGHKS, CDR2 YYEKEE (reference sequence). With 4 bases removed from V and 1 base from J, the gap between germline ends came to 15 bases. In DNA, the CDR3 is TGTGCCAGCAGCCCAACGACAGGTATGAGCAATCAGCCCCAGCATTTT. Amino acids: CASSPTTGMSNQPQHF.

J is TRBJ2-6 and V is TRBV2; TRBD2 is a possible D gene (5 bases). CDR1 and CDR2 (germline): SNHLY, FYNNEI. With 1 base removed from V and 0 bases from J, the gap between germline ends came to 13 bases. The CDR3 spans 18 residues. The CDR3 reads CASSEESGDLSGANVLTF. The CDR3 DNA is TGTGCCAGCAGTGAAGAGAGCGGAGACCTCTCTGGGGCCAACGTCCTGACTTTC.

This sequence joins TRBV4-1 and TRBJ2-1, with 8 bases fitting TRBD2. Germline CDR1 is MGHRA and CDR2 is YSYEKL. This CDR3 has 16 residues. J gave up 5 bases and V 4 bases, and 10 bases lay outside the gene matches. The CDR3 loop reads CASSPSVAGPNNEQFF. The CDR3, as DNA: TGCGCCAGCAGCCCGAGTGTAGCGGGGCCGAACAATGAGCAGTTCTTC.

V and J are TRBV13 and TRBJ2-7; 8 positions agree with TRBD1. Germline CDR1 is PRHDT and CDR2 is FYEKMQ (reference sequence). With V trimmed by 6 bases and J by 2 bases, 6 bases remained unmatched. The CDR3 contains 14 residues. As DNA, the CDR3 is TGTGCCAGCAGACACCGGGACAGGACCTACGAGCAGTACTTC. Amino acids: CASRHRDRTYEQYF.

This chain links TRBV25-1 with TRBJ2-7; TRBD1 agrees at 7 bases. The CDR3 is 18 amino acids. V was clipped by 4 bases and J by 2 bases; unmatched bases: 17. Germline lookup yields CDR1 MGHDK and CDR2 SYGVNS. CDR3 sequence: CASSGPAPPDRNPYEQYF. CDR3 coding DNA: TGTGCCAGCAGTGGACCCGCCCCCCCGGACAGGAACCCCTACGAGCAGTACTTC.

This clone appeared a few times. V usage is TRBV2 and J usage is TRBJ1-5; 11 nucleotides line up with TRBD1. V lost 6 bases to trimming and J lost 6 bases; unmatched junction nucleotides: 13. Germline CDR1 reads SNHLY; CDR2 reads FYNNEI. The CDR3 is made up of 17 amino acids. CDR3 sequence: CASSARTGGAGFQPQHF. DNA of the CDR3: TGTGCCAGCAGCGCCAGGACAGGGGGCGCTGGGTTTCAGCCCCAGCATTTT. Together with reference TRBV2 and TRBJ1-5, the CDR3 gives the full variable domain: EPEVTQTPSHQVTQMGQEVILRCVPISNHLYFYWYRQILGQKVEFLVSFYNNEISEKSEIFDDQFSVERPDGSNFTLKIRSTKLEDSAMYFCASSARTGGAGFQPQHFGDGTRLSIL.

This clone came up once. The CDR3 reads CASSASDTGDYGYTF. CDR3 coding DNA: TGTGCCAGCAGCGCATCGGACACGGGGGACTATGGCTACACCTTC. V usage is TRBV6-4 and J usage is TRBJ1-2; D possibly corresponds to TRBD1 (5 bases). Looked up from germline, CDR1 is MRHNA and CDR2 is SNTAGT. The CDR3 runs to 15 residues. Trimming removed 6 bases at V and 3 bases at J, with 17 bases between.

The rearrangement links TRBV6-5 to TRBJ2-1; D is unclear. V lost 6 bases to trimming and J lost 7 bases, with 19 bases between them. This CDR3 comprises 15 residues. Per the germline V gene, CDR1 is MNHEY and CDR2 is SVGAGI. The CDR3 loop is CASSPNFIAHNEQFF. CDR3 coding DNA: TGTGCCAGCAGCCCTAATTTCATAGCCCATAATGAGCAGTTCTTC.

CDR3 nucleotide sequence: TGCGCCAGCAGCCTCAATTACAATGAGCAGTTCTTC. Its protein is CASSLNYNEQFF. The genes are TRBV4-1 and TRBJ2-1; the D is unclear. The CDR3 runs to 12 residues. The V gene lost 4 bases and the J gene lost 4 bases, with 5 bases spanning the gap. Per germline, CDR1 MGHRA and CDR2 YSYEKL.

The chain combines TRBV28 with TRBJ2-5, with 7 nucleotides matching TRBD2. Germline V gives CDR1 MDHEN, CDR2 SYDVKM. This CDR3 has 16 residues. The ends lost 2 bases at V and 2 bases at J; junction bases unmatched: 8. The DNA for the CDR3 is TGTGCCAGCAGTTTAGGTGGCGGGAGAGCTCAAGAGACCCAGTACTTC. It translates to CASSLGGGRAQETQYF.

V is TRBV25-1 and J is TRBJ1-1; D gene uncertain. CDR3 size: 16 residues. Germline V gene lookup returns CDR1 MGHDK and CDR2 SYGVNS. V shed 2 bases and J shed 2 bases, with 15 bases lying between them. The CDR3 DNA follows: TGTGCCAGCAGTGAAGATCGAGCATTACGAAACACTGAAGCTTTCTTT. Translated: CASSEDRALRNTEAFF.

On this clone itself: The junction departs from germline at one end; a sequencing error may be responsible. The gene calls are TRBV7-3 and TRBJ2-1; 16 nucleotides align to TRBD2. This CDR3 is 18 amino acids long. Germline CDR1 and CDR2: SGHTA and FQGTGA. The CDR3 loop is CSSSSGLAGGGLVNEQFF. CDR3 in DNA: TGTTCCAGCAGCTCGGGACTAGCGGGAGGGGGGTTGGTCAATGAGCAGTTCTTC.

This chain links TRBV27 with TRBJ2-7, with a weak D call TRBD1 (6 bases). The CDR3 loop spans 14 amino acids. Germline V CDR1 and CDR2: MNHEY, SMNVEV (reference sequence). Trimming cost V 6 bases and J 5 bases, with 17 bases left between them. CDR3 sequence (DNA): TGTGCCAGCAGCCGCAGGGGCGCCTTGGACGAGCAGTACTTC. It codes for CASSRRGALDEQYF.

The rearrangement uses TRBV2 and TRBJ1-2, with 7 positions matching TRBD1. This CDR3 has 15 amino acids. Germline V CDR1 and CDR2: SNHLY, FYNNEI. The J segment lost 4 bases and the V segment lost 9 bases, leaving 14 bases of the junction unmatched. This chain's CDR3 is CASTLAQTGPYGYTF. The CDR3 DNA is TGTGCCAGTACTCTCGCGCAGACAGGGCCCTATGGCTACACCTTC. Full variable domain (remainder filled in from reference TRBV2 and TRBJ1-2): EPEVTQTPSHQVTQMGQEVILRCVPISNHLYFYWYRQILGQKVEFLVSFYNNEISEKSEIFDDQFSVERPDGSNFTLKIRSTKLEDSAMYFCASTLAQTGPYGYTFGSGTRLTVV.

V and J are TRBV7-2 and TRBJ2-1, with no clear D. The CDR3 totals 17 residues. Germline CDR1 and CDR2: SGHTA and FQGNSA. The V gene lost 0 bases and the J gene lost 6 bases, with 18 bases spanning the gap. The CDR3 region is CASSLALNPYLGNEQFF. DNA of the CDR3: TGTGCCAGCAGCTTAGCCCTCAACCCATACCTCGGCAATGAGCAGTTCTTC.

The CDR3 nucleotides are TGTGCCAGCAGCTTGCGGACTAGCGGGAGGATCTCCTACAATGAGCAGTTCTTC. It is translated as CASSLRTSGRISYNEQFF. The chain uses TRBV9 and TRBJ2-1, with 14 bases fitting TRBD2. Trimming took 4 bases from V and 0 from J; bases not matched to a gene: 6. Germline V gene lookup returns CDR1 SGDLS and CDR2 YYNGEE. This CDR3 is 18 amino acids long.

The chain recombines TRBV2 with TRBJ1-3; TRBD1 matches 7 bases. The CDR3 has 16 amino acids. V was pared by 6 bases and J by 0 bases, with 8 bases of the junction left unmatched. Germline V CDR1 and CDR2: SNHLY, FYNNEI. CDR3 sequence reads: CASRRDSPSSGNTIYF. The CDR3 bases are TGTGCCAGCAGGAGGGACAGCCCGAGCTCTGGAAACACCATATATTTT. The whole variable domain, filled in from reference TRBV2 and TRBJ1-3, reads EPEVTQTPSHQVTQMGQEVILRCVPISNHLYFYWYRQILGQKVEFLVSFYNNEISEKSEIFDDQFSVERPDGSNFTLKIRSTKLEDSAMYFCASRRDSPSSGNTIYFGEGSWLTVV.

This clone was found once. The J gene is TRBJ1-5, the V gene TRBV2, with a possible D match to TRBD1 (6 bases). CDR3 length equals 14 residues. The V gene's germline CDR1 is SNHLY and CDR2 FYNNEI. V dropped 6 bases and J dropped 3 bases, with 12 bases sitting between them. CDR3 coding DNA: TGTGCCAGCAGCGGTACAGGGTACAATCAGCCCCAGCATTTT. Protein product: CASSGTGYNQPQHF.

This clone was seen a handful of times. An end of the junction differs from the germline gene, which may be a read error. The chain recombines TRBV29-1 with TRBJ2-1; D may be TRBD2 (6 bases). The V gene's germline CDR1 is SQVTM and CDR2 ANQGSEA. The CDR3 consists of 14 residues. In nucleotides, the CDR3 is TGCAGCGTCGAAGAACCGGGACTCAAGACGGAGCAGTTCTTC. Translation gives CSVEEPGLKTEQFF.

This clone was recorded once. The V and J genes are TRBV4-1 and TRBJ2-7; maybe TRBD1 (6 bases). V lost 4 bases and J lost 0, with 13 bases in between. Germline V gene sequence: CDR1 MGHRA, CDR2 YSYEKL. The CDR3 spans 15 residues. This chain's CDR3 is CASSLSDSSSYEQYF. The CDR3 region has the DNA TGCGCCAGCAGCCTCTCGGACAGTAGCTCCTACGAGCAGTACTTC.

The chain uses TRBV7-3 and TRBJ2-6, with 9 bases that match TRBD2. CDR3 length: 16 amino acids. Germline V CDR1 and CDR2: SGHTA, FQGTGA. V was clipped by 4 bases and J by 0 bases; unmatched bases: 1. This CDR3 reads CASSSAGGSGANVLTF. The CDR3, as DNA: TGTGCCAGCAGCTCAGCGGGAGGCTCTGGGGCCAACGTCCTGACTTTC.

This clone was seen a single time. The chain couples TRBV28 to TRBJ1-4, with a tentative D call TRBD1 (5 bases). This CDR3 spans 14 amino acids. V was trimmed by 4 bases and J by 7 bases, leaving 13 bases between them. Germline V gene sequence: CDR1 MDHEN, CDR2 SYDVKM. CDR3 coding DNA: TGTGCCAGCAGTTCCCCGGGACTGATTGAAAAACTGTTTTTT. It yields the protein CASSSPGLIEKLFF.

This chain uses TRBV27 with TRBJ2-1, with 13 nucleotides matching TRBD2. The V gene end was trimmed by 5 bases and the J gene end by 5 bases; junction bases not matched to a gene: 3. The CDR3 length is 15 residues. In germline, CDR1 is MNHEY, CDR2 SMNVEV (reference sequence). The CDR3 protein is CASSPGTSGDNEQFF. CDR3 sequence (DNA): TGTGCCAGCAGTCCGGGGACTAGCGGGGACAATGAGCAGTTCTTC.

This chain joins TRBV7-9 and TRBJ1-1, with 8 positions matching TRBD1. Germline loops: CDR1 SEHNR, CDR2 FQNEAQ (reference sequence). The CDR3 length is 16 residues. With 5 bases clipped from V and 0 bases from J, the junction kept 8 bases outside the gene matches. CDR3 coding DNA: TGTGCCAGCAGCCTAGGACAGGGTCTGATGAACACTGAAGCTTTCTTT. Encoded protein: CASSLGQGLMNTEAFF.

This clone was seen more than once but under ten times. The V call is TRBV11-2, the J call TRBJ1-2, with 8 bases matching TRBD1. V was clipped by 7 bases and J by 1 base; unmatched bases: 14. Germline V gene data show CDR1 as SGHAT and CDR2 as FQNNGV. This CDR3 has 17 amino acids. Written as DNA, the CDR3 is TGTGCCAGCACCCCATTTATACCACAGGGGGATAACTATGGCTACACCTTC. Its protein product is CASTPFIPQGDNYGYTF.

The chain recombines TRBV6-5 with TRBJ2-7; the match to TRBD1 covers 7 bases. The CDR3 sequence is 14 residues long. With 5 bases clipped from V and 5 bases from J, the junction kept 9 bases outside the gene matches. The V gene's germline CDR1 is MNHEY and CDR2 SVGAGI. CDR3 nucleotides: TGTGCCAGCAGTACACGACAGGGAAGCCACGAGCAGTACTTC. Translating it yields CASSTRQGSHEQYF.

The rearrangement joins TRBV10-3 to TRBJ2-1, with 10 bases aligning to TRBD2. With 6 bases clipped from V and 9 bases from J, the junction kept 8 bases outside the gene matches. Per germline, CDR1 ENHRY and CDR2 SYGVKD. The CDR3 spans 14 residues. In nucleotides, the CDR3 is TGTGCCATCAGGCGTGAAAGCGGGAGGGTTGAGCAGTTCTTC. It translates to CAIRRESGRVEQFF.

Regarding this clone: The junction departs from the called germline gene at one end, perhaps through a read error. This chain connects TRBV7-9 to TRBJ1-1; 8 bases are a match to TRBD1. CDR1 and CDR2 (germline): SEHNR, FQNEAQ (reference sequence). This CDR3 has 14 amino acids. The CDR3 nucleotides are TGTTCCAGCAGCCCCGGGACAGGGAACACTGAAGCTTTCTTT. This encodes CSSSPGTGNTEAFF.

The chain recombines TRBV28 with TRBJ1-2, with 8 bases matching TRBD1. V gave up 0 bases and J gave up 6 bases; unmatched junction bases: 3. Germline CDR1 MDHEN, CDR2 SYDVKM. The CDR3 is 14 amino acids. Here the CDR3 reads CASSLWGDRHGYTF. The DNA of the CDR3 is TGTGCCAGCAGTTTATGGGGGGACAGGCATGGCTACACCTTC.

The V and J genes are TRBV2 and TRBJ2-3; 14 positions match TRBD2. The V segment lost 8 bases and the J segment 5 bases; nucleotides outside the gene matches: 6. This CDR3 comprises 15 residues. Looked up from germline, CDR1 is SNHLY and CDR2 is FYNNEI. The CDR3 DNA reads as TGTGCCAGCCGATACGGGACTAGCGGGAGAGATACGCAGTATTTT. Amino acid sequence: CASRYGTSGRDTQYF. Full variable domain (outside the CDR3, taken from reference TRBV2 and TRBJ2-3): EPEVTQTPSHQVTQMGQEVILRCVPISNHLYFYWYRQILGQKVEFLVSFYNNEISEKSEIFDDQFSVERPDGSNFTLKIRSTKLEDSAMYFCASRYGTSGRDTQYFGPGTRLTVL.